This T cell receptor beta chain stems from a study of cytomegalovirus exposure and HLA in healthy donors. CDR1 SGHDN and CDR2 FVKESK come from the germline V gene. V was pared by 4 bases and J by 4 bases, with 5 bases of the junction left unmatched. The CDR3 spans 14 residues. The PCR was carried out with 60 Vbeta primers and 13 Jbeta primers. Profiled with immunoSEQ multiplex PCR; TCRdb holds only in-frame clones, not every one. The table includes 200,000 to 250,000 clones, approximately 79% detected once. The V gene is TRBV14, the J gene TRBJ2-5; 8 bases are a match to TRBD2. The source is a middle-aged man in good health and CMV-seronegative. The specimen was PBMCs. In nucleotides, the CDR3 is TGTGCCAGCAGCCCGGGACTAGTCGGAGAGACCCAGTACTTC. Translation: CASSPGLVGETQYF.